This T cell receptor beta chain was profiled in a study of lymphopenia after photon versus proton radiotherapy. Produced via immunoSEQ multiplex PCR; TCRdb's table is partial and in-frame only. The sample lists 75,000 or so clones; around 83% were seen once. About this clone itself: Its antigen is not identified.

Study observations and caveats: Larger post-nadir TCR diversity loss correlated inversely with survival in deceased patients.

Germline CDR1 is SGHRS and CDR2 is YFSETQ. V was shortened by 1 base and J by 0 bases, with 9 bases between the two germline ends. The CDR3 is 15 amino acids. Sequenced material: peripheral blood, taken from a patient treated with proton-based radiotherapy. The clonotype originates from a man aged 55 to 70 with pancreatic cancer. The rearrangement uses TRBV5-1 and TRBJ2-3, with D perhaps TRBD2 (6 bases). The CDR3 protein is CASSLFSGSTDTQYF. The CDR3 coding sequence is TGCGCCAGCAGCTTGTTTAGCGGTAGCACAGATACGCAGTATTTT. The full variable domain, in which reference TRBV5-1 and TRBJ2-3 provide the parts outside the CDR3, is KAGVTQTPRYLIKTRGQQVTLSCSPISGHRSVSWYQQTPGQGLQFLFEYFSETQRNKGNFPGRFSGRQFSNSRSEMNVSTLELGDSALYLCASSLFSGSTDTQYFGPGTRLTVL.